These 16 T cell receptor beta chains came from one sample sequenced in a study of OX40 agonist ivuxolimab in advanced cancers. Preparation of the library involved the immunoSEQ multiplex PCR assay. This immuneACCESS table, as held by TCRdb, lists in-frame sequences with V and J called but not all clones. Of the missing ones, under half trace to an unresolved V gene in checked studies; the others have no known cause. In this sample the table shows 100,000 to 120,000 clones, 75% to 95% of which occur a single time. The top ten constitute over 0.6% of the sample. The starting material was CD4+ or CD8+ T cells sorted from blood, obtained in a trial of the OX40 agonist ivuxolimab. The receptor source for this set is an adult with an advanced solid tumor such as melanoma, head and neck, liver or kidney cancer.

The chain employs TRBV5-6 and TRBJ2-3; D might be TRBD2 (6 bases). CDR1 and CDR2 (germline): SGHDT, YYEEEE. The V end lost 4 bases, the J end lost 5 bases, and 11 bases lay between the germline ends. The CDR3 loop spans 13 amino acids. Written as DNA, the CDR3 is TGTGCCAGCAGCATTAGGAGGGGAGATACGCAGTATTTT. Protein product: CASSIRRGDTQYF.

The chain carries TRBV10-3 and TRBJ2-7, with D perhaps assigned TRBD1 or TRBD2 (6 bases each). The V gene's germline CDR1 is ENHRY and CDR2 SYGVKD. The CDR3 contains 14 residues. V dropped 0 bases and J dropped 6 bases, with 12 bases sitting between them. The CDR3 protein is CAISESGGRGEQYF. DNA for the CDR3: TGTGCCATCAGTGAGTCAGGGGGGCGAGGCGAGCAGTACTTC.

The chain links TRBV19 to TRBJ1-5; D uncertain. With 3 bases removed from V and 0 bases from J, the gap between germline ends came to 12 bases. The CDR3 totals 16 residues. Germline CDR1 LNHDA, CDR2 SQIVND (reference sequence). The CDR3 region has the DNA TGTGCCAGTAGTATGGGGAACACTCATAGCAATCAGCCCCAGCATTTT. This sequence encodes CASSMGNTHSNQPQHF.

The chain has TRBV18 and TRBJ2-7; D is possibly TRBD1 (6 bases). The CDR3 has 14 residues. Germline lookup yields CDR1 KGHSH and CDR2 LQKENI. Trimming cost V 3 bases and J 3 bases, with 12 bases left between them. The CDR3 protein is CASSPPGHFYEQYF. CDR3 in DNA: TGTGCCAGCTCACCGCCGGGACACTTCTACGAGCAGTACTTC.

The V and J genes are TRBV6-1 and TRBJ2-1, with a tentative D call TRBD2 (5 bases). Germline V CDR1 and CDR2: MNHNS, SASEGT. V lost 8 bases to trimming and J lost 0 bases, with 11 bases between them. The CDR3 is 14 residues long. In DNA, the CDR3 is TGTGCCAGCGATCGTGGGAGCTCCTACAATGAGCAGTTCTTC. This codes for CASDRGSSYNEQFF.

This sequence joins TRBV4-1 and TRBJ2-7; 10 bases align to TRBD2. Germline values: CDR1 MGHRA, CDR2 YSYEKL. The CDR3 sequence is 17 residues long. Losses at the gene ends were 1 base for V and 3 bases for J; bases not matched to a gene: 9. CDR3 protein: CASSQGGPGLANYEQYF. For the CDR3, the DNA is TGCGCCAGCAGCCAAGGCGGCCCGGGACTAGCGAACTACGAGCAGTACTTC.

J is TRBJ1-5 and V is TRBV30, with TRBD1 matching 7 bases. The CDR3 spans 15 residues. Looked up from germline, CDR1 is GTSNPN and CDR2 is SVGIG (reference sequence). Trimming took 4 bases from V and 6 from J; bases not matched to a gene: 12. In DNA form, the CDR3 reads TGTGCCTGGAATGGTGCAGGGGGAATATCTCAGCCCCAGCATTTT. This gives the protein CAWNGAGGISQPQHF.

V and J are TRBV21-1 and TRBJ1-5. TRBV21-1 is marked as a pseudogene. The CDR3 is 16 amino acids. CDR3 sequence: CASSKEPGERGQPQHF. DNA of the CDR3: TGTGCCAGCAGCAAAGAGCCTGGGGAACGAGGTCAGCCCCAGCATTTT.

A word on this clone: Other DNA sequences in the sample encode the same CDR3. This chain links TRBV5-1 with TRBJ2-4; possibly TRBD2 for D (5 bases). V lost 4 bases, J lost 0 bases, and 8 bases lay in between. The CDR3 has 14 amino acids. Germline CDR1 and CDR2: SGHRS and YFSETQ. In nucleotides, the CDR3 is TGCGCCAGCAGCCCAGGACTAGCCAAAAACATTCAGTACTTC. Protein sequence: CASSPGLAKNIQYF.

The V call is TRBV19, the J call TRBJ1-2; a possible D gene is TRBD1 (5 bases). V was shortened by 8 bases and J by 0 bases, with 19 bases between the two germline ends. Germline V lookup: CDR1 LNHDA, CDR2 SQIVND (reference sequence). The CDR3 runs 16 residues. The CDR3 protein is CASRGNGDYTNYGYTF. The DNA for the CDR3 is TGTGCCAGTCGGGGAAACGGGGACTACACTAACTATGGCTACACCTTC.

CDR3 DNA: TGTGCCAGCAGCTTTGGAGGGGACGGCTACACCTTC. This encodes CASSFGGDGYTF. The V call is TRBV7-9, the J call TRBJ1-2, with D perhaps TRBD1 (5 bases). This CDR3 is 12 amino acids long. Germline-derived CDR1 and CDR2 are SEHNR and FQNEAQ (reference sequence). Between the trimmed V and J ends, which lost 3 bases and 8 bases, there was a span of 10 bases.

This clone appeared a single time. The rearrangement uses TRBV11-3 and TRBJ2-3, with TRBD1 matching over 11 bases. The germline CDR1 and CDR2 sequences are SGHNT and YENEEA. V shed 1 base and J 0 bases; nucleotides not matched to a gene: 6. The CDR3 is 18 residues long. CDR3 DNA: TGTGCCAGCAGCTTAGGAAGGACAGGGGGCACTAGCACAGATACGCAGTATTTT. As protein: CASSLGRTGGTSTDTQYF.

This chain connects TRBV6-5 to TRBJ1-2, with D perhaps matching TRBD1 (5 bases). Germline lookup yields CDR1 MNHEY and CDR2 SVGAGI. V gave up 3 bases and J gave up 4 bases, with 9 bases separating them. The CDR3 loop spans 13 amino acids. The DNA for the CDR3 is TGTGCCAGCAGTTATTCCGGGACCTATGGCTACACCTTC. Translation gives CASSYSGTYGYTF.

The CDR3 reads CASSLGTGGTEAFF. The CDR3 DNA is TGTGCCAGCAGCCTCGGGACAGGGGGAACTGAAGCTTTCTTT. This chain joins TRBV6-1 and TRBJ1-1; the match to TRBD1 covers 11 bases. The CDR3 runs 14 residues. Germline V gene sequence: CDR1 MNHNS, CDR2 SASEGT. V was clipped by 6 bases and J by 5 bases; unmatched bases: 5.

The CDR3 DNA follows: TGTGCCATCAGTGGGGACATCTCCTACGAGCAGTACTTC. Its protein is CAISGDISYEQYF. The chain has TRBV10-3 and TRBJ2-7, with a tentative D call TRBD1 (6 bases). The V end lost 4 bases, the J end lost 0 bases, and 7 bases lay between the germline ends. Germline assignment: CDR1 ENHRY and CDR2 SYGVKD. The CDR3 consists of 13 residues.

The rearrangement links TRBV30 to TRBJ1-5; D is unresolved. From germline, CDR1 is GTSNPN and CDR2 SVGIG (reference sequence). The CDR3 loop spans 15 amino acids. Trimming stripped 2 bases from V and 4 bases from J, with 15 bases between. CDR3 sequence reads: CAWSRTMGKNQPQHF. For the CDR3, the DNA is TGTGCCTGGAGTCGGACGATGGGGAAGAATCAGCCCCAGCATTTT.